This T cell receptor beta chain was sequenced during a study of prognosis after radiotherapy for stage I lung cancer. Study as a whole: Tumors were squamous cell carcinoma in seven patients and adenocarcinoma in some 11. General observations from the study: Diminished Shannon entropy following stereotactic body radiation therapy characterized patients who developed distant metastases.

Two-round multiplex PCR, the amplification method, yielded TCR beta CDR3 from genomic DNA. Primers specific to each TRBV and TRBJ gene were used in first-round PCR. TCRdb re-called the multiplex PCR reads through MiXCR, storing one row per CDR3 protein. The sample carries approximately 22,000 distinct CDR3 sequences, 35% to 45% recorded once. The germline gives CDR1 SGHNT, CDR2 YENEEA. V was shortened by 5 bases and J by 4 bases, with 11 bases between the two germline ends. This CDR3 contains 13 residues. Concerning this clonotype: Its antigen remains unknown. A clone one base away is much larger, so this may be a read error. As the CDR3 is not closed by the conserved phenylalanine or tryptophan, this likely results from a read error.

The specimen was PBMCs, collected before or after stereotactic body radiation therapy (not recorded which). The chain uses TRBV11-3 and TRBJ2-5; tentatively, D is TRBD2 (5 bases). The clonotype originates from a donor aged 50 or older with non-small cell lung cancer. CDR3 region: CASSPDRGETQYL. In DNA, the CDR3 is TGTGCCAGCAGCCCTGACCGGGGAGAGACCCAGTACCTC.